This T cell receptor beta chain was recovered during a study of blood T cells in healthy people across ages. Next came a second PCR, run for about 6 to 11 cycles, which used a sample-barcoded 5' primer along with a J-beta primer mix. Via MiXCR, TCRdb re-called the 5' RACE reads, giving one row per CDR3 protein. The sample yields 600,000 to 850,000 distinct CDR3 sequences, approximately 25% seen once. This clonotype was counted a few times. Per the germline V gene, CDR1 is LGHNA and CDR2 is YSLEER. CDR3 length: 17 residues. With V trimmed by 4 bases and J by 3 bases, 13 bases remained unmatched. Another study also made use of these data, one on T cells of mothers and their children.

The V and J genes are TRBV4-3 and TRBJ2-7; 9 bases fit TRBD2. Sequencing input: blood. The receptor was isolated from a boy younger than 18 in good health. The CDR3 DNA is TGCGCCAGCAGCCTTTCTAGCGGGGCGAGCCCTTACTACGAGCAGTACTTC. Its translation is CASSLSSGASPYYEQYF.